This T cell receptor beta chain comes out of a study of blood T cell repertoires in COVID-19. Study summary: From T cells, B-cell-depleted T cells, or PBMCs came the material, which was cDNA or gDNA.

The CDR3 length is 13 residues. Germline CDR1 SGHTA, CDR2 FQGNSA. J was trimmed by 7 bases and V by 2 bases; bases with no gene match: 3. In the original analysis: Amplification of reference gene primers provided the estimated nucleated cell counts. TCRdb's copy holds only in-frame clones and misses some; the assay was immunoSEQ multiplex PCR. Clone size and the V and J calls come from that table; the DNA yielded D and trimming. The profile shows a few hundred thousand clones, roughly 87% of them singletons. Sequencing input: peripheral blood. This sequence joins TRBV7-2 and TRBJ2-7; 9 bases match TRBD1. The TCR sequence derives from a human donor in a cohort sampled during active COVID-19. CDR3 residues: CASSLPGTGEQYF. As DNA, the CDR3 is TGTGCCAGCAGCTTACCTGGGACAGGGGAGCAGTACTTC.